The 13 T cell receptor beta chains listed next were all sequenced from one sample in a study of shared clonotypes between healthy human individuals. Measured with immunoSEQ multiplex PCR; TCRdb has only the in-frame clones, and not every one. The sample lists millions of clones, just over 90% occurring once. The sequencing input was naive CD4+ T cells sorted from blood. The sample's subset: CD45RA+ positively selected. Every receptor here comes from a man aged 18 to 30 in good health.

The V call is TRBV5-1, the J call TRBJ2-7, with 8 bases lining up with TRBD1. After removal of 6 bases from V and 4 bases from J, the junction contained 18 bases not matched to a gene. This CDR3 spans 17 amino acids. Germline-derived CDR1 and CDR2 are SGHRS and YFSETQ. CDR3 bases: TGCGCCAGCACTAAAACAGGGGGTAATTCATATTTATACGAGCAGTACTTC. This codes for CASTKTGGNSYLYEQYF.

The chain joins TRBV5-1 to TRBJ2-3; possible D gene TRBD2, 5 bases. Germline-derived CDR1 and CDR2 are SGHRS and YFSETQ. Trimming removed 4 bases from V and 2 bases from J, with 17 bases in between. The length of the CDR3 is 16 residues. CDR3 sequence: CASSPDYSGSTDTQYF. As DNA, the CDR3 is TGCGCCAGCAGCCCCGACTACTCTGGGTCCACAGATACGCAGTATTTT.

The chain uses TRBV2 and TRBJ2-7; TRBD1 aligns across 11 bases. The germline V gene encodes CDR1 SNHLY and CDR2 FYNNEI. Trimming took 6 bases from V and 2 from J; bases not matched to a gene: 6. This CDR3 contains 15 residues. This CDR3 reads CASSPTDRGPYEQYF. The CDR3 DNA follows: TGTGCCAGCAGCCCAACGGACAGGGGGCCCTACGAGCAGTACTTC.

This chain joins TRBV5-1 and TRBJ2-2; unclear D gene. The V end was cut by 4 bases, the J end by 6 bases, with 10 bases between. The CDR3 loop spans 13 amino acids. The germline gives CDR1 SGHRS, CDR2 YFSETQ. The DNA of the CDR3 is TGCGCCAGCAGCACCCTACCGGCCGGGGAGCTGTTTTTT. Translation: CASSTLPAGELFF.

The V call is TRBV18, the J call TRBJ2-7; TRBD2 agrees at 7 bases. The CDR3 runs 15 residues. V lost 6 bases and J lost 2; bases outside the gene matches: 10. The germline gives CDR1 KGHSH, CDR2 LQKENI. CDR3 sequence reads: CASSLQGGETYEQYF. The CDR3 DNA sequence: TGTGCCAGCTCCCTCCAGGGAGGGGAGACCTACGAGCAGTACTTC.

V and J are TRBV11-2 and TRBJ2-3; no reliable D call. This CDR3 is 15 amino acids long. Germline V gene sequence: CDR1 SGHAT, CDR2 FQNNGV. V lost 4 bases and J lost 6, with 17 bases in between. CDR3 residues: CASSSAPLGFDTQYF. As DNA, the CDR3 is TGTGCCAGCAGCTCGGCTCCACTTGGCTTCGATACGCAGTATTTT.

This chain connects TRBV6-6 to TRBJ2-7; a possible D gene is TRBD2 (6 bases). V lost 2 bases and J 4 bases, leaving 12 bases between the germline ends. Germline V gene sequence: CDR1 MNHNY, CDR2 SVGAGI (reference sequence). This CDR3 contains 14 residues. Written as DNA, the CDR3 is TGTGCCAGCAGTTACGTGGAGGGAAAGTACGAGCAGTACTTC. Protein product: CASSYVEGKYEQYF.

Note on this clone: Other DNA sequences in the sample encode the same CDR3. The chain joins TRBV5-1 to TRBJ2-2; D is uncertain. V lost 1 base and J 5 bases, leaving 3 bases between the germline ends. This CDR3 spans 12 amino acids. The germline V gene encodes CDR1 SGHRS and CDR2 YFSETQ. DNA of the CDR3: TGCGCCAGCAGCTTGCAGACCGGGGAGCTGTTTTTT. Translated, it gives CASSLQTGELFF.

The chain recombines TRBV28 with TRBJ2-2; D gene ambiguous. V lost 3 bases to trimming and J lost 0 bases, with 8 bases between them. CDR1 is MDHEN and CDR2 is SYDVKM in the germline V gene. The length of the CDR3 is 15 residues. Here the CDR3 reads CASSLFRANTGELFF. The CDR3 nucleotides read TGTGCCAGCAGTTTGTTCCGGGCGAACACCGGGGAGCTGTTTTTT.

The rearrangement links TRBV4-1 to TRBJ2-7, with 7 bases lining up with TRBD2. CDR3 length: 19 residues. The ends lost 4 bases at V and 0 bases at J; junction bases unmatched: 18. CDR1 and CDR2 (germline): MGHRA, YSYEKL. The DNA of the CDR3 is TGCGCCAGCAGCCCCTACGACTTTGCGGGAGTCCTCCCCTCCTACGAGCAGTACTTC. Encoded protein: CASSPYDFAGVLPSYEQYF.

V and J are TRBV6-5 and TRBJ1-4; the match to TRBD1 covers 7 bases. CDR3 length: 15 residues. Trimming took 7 bases from V and 11 from J; bases not matched to a gene: 16. From germline, CDR1 is MNHEY and CDR2 SVGAGI. The CDR3 loop is CASTLRGEGAGKLFF. As DNA, the CDR3 is TGTGCCAGCACCCTAAGGGGAGAGGGGGCAGGGAAACTGTTTTTT.

The chain has TRBV6-1 and TRBJ2-3; TRBD1 is a possible D gene (5 bases). V was clipped by 0 bases and J by 3 bases, with 13 bases between them. Germline V gene data show CDR1 as MNHNS and CDR2 as SASEGT. This CDR3 is 16 amino acids long. The CDR3 DNA is TGTGCCAGCAGTGAAGCGAAGGGGTTGGTGACAGATACGCAGTATTTT. This encodes CASSEAKGLVTDTQYF.

The gene calls are TRBV6-5 and TRBJ1-1; 8 bases are shared with TRBD1. The CDR3 has 15 residues. Per germline, CDR1 MNHEY and CDR2 SVGAGI. With V trimmed by 2 bases and J by 12 bases, 14 bases remained unmatched. The CDR3 DNA reads as TGTGCCAGCAGTTACGGGGTAAAGCGACAGGGGCGAACTTTCTTT. Protein product: CASSYGVKRQGRTFF.